Given below is one TCR beta chain in context. This entry belongs to a study of shared clonotypes between healthy human individuals. V was pared by 6 bases and J by 3 bases, with 3 bases of the junction left unmatched. The CDR3 runs 13 residues. Germline-derived CDR1 and CDR2 are SQVTM and ANQGSEA. CD45RO negativity and positive selection for CCR7 defined naive CD8 cells, a population that excluded terminally differentiated effector memory CD45RA+ cells. The method was immunoSEQ multiplex PCR; TCRdb's version includes in-frame clones alone and lacks a portion of them. The sample contains roughly 650,000 clones, 90% to 97% of which appear only once.

This receptor was obtained from a woman under 40 in good health. Material: naive CD8+ T cells sorted from blood. The rearrangement links TRBV29-1 to TRBJ2-3; 10 bases line up with TRBD1. For the CDR3, the DNA is TGCAGCGTCGGGACAGGGGAGACAGATACGCAGTATTTT. Protein: CSVGTGETDTQYF.